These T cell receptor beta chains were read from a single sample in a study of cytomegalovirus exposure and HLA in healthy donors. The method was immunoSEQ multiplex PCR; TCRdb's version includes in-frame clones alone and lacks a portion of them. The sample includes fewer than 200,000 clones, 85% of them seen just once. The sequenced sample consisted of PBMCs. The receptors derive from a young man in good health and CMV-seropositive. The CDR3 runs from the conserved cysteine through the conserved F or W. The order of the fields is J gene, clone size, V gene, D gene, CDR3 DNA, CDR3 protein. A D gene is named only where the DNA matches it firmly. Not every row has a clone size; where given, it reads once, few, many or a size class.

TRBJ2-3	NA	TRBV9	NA	TGTGCCAGCAGCGTGGACTCCGATACGCAGTATTTT	CASSVDSDTQYF
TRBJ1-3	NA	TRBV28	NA	TGTGCCAGCAGCCCAGGGCAGGCTGGAAACACCATATATTTT	CASSPGQAGNTIYF
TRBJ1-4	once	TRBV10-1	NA	TGCGCCAGCAGGGGTACGGGGTGGGAAAAACTGTTTTTT	CASRGTGWEKLFF
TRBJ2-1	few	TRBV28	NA	TGTGCCAGCAGCCGACAGGACCTATTTAGGGAGCAGTTCTTC	CASSRQDLFREQFF
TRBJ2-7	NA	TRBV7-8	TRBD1	TGTGCCAGCAGCTTAGCCGCCGGGTGGGACAGGGTCTCCTACGAGCAGTACTTC	CASSLAAGWDRVSYEQYF
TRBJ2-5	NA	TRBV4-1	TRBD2	TGCGCCAGCAGCCAAGGCGACGGGGGGGCCGCTGAGACCCAGTACTTC	CASSQGDGGAAETQYF
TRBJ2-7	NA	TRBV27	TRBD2	TGTGCCAGTACTAAGGTTAGGGGTGCTGCGGGAGGCCTCTACGAGCAGTACTTC	CASTKVRGAAGGLYEQYF
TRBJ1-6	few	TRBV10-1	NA	TGCGCCAGCAGTGAGTCTCTAGGTTCACCCCTCCACTTT	CASSESLGSPLHF
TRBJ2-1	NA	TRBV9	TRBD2	TGTGCCAGCAGCCGAAATAGCGGGTACAATGAGCAGTTCTTC	CASSRNSGYNEQFF
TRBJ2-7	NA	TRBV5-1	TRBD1	TGCGCCAGCAGCTTGGCCAGGGGGAACTACGAGCAGTACTTC	CASSLARGNYEQYF
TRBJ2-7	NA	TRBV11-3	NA	TGTGCCAGCAGCTTAGTGGTACGGTCCTTACGGGAGCAGTACTTC	CASSLVVRSLREQYF
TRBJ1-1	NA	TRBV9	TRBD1	TGTGCCAGCAGCGCCCATGACCCGGGACAGGGGAGCTCTGAAGCTTTCTTT	CASSAHDPGQGSSEAFF
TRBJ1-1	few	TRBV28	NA	TGTGCCAGCAGTTTATTAGCCATGAACACTGAAGCTTTCTTT	CASSLLAMNTEAFF
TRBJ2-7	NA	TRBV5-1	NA	TGCGCCAGCAGCTTGGAGCTGGGGGCCCTCTACGAGCAGTACTTC	CASSLELGALYEQYF
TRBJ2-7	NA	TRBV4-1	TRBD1	TGCGCCAGCAGCCCTCGGGACAGGACGCACTACGAGCAGTACTTC	CASSPRDRTHYEQYF
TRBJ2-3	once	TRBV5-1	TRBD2	TGCGCCAGCAGCTTGGTCGGACTAGCGGGACGACGTCTGGATACGCAGTATTTT	CASSLVGLAGRRLDTQYF
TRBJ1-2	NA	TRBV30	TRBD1	TGTGCCTGGAGTTTGACAGGGACGGATGGCTACACCTTC	CAWSLTGTDGYTF
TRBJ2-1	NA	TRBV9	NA	TGTGCCAGCAGCCAGGATATAACAATCGGTGAGCAGTTCTTC	CASSQDITIGEQFF
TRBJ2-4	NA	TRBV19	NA	TGTGCCAGTAGTATAGAAGACAGTTTAGCCAAAAACATTCAGTACTTC	CASSIEDSLAKNIQYF
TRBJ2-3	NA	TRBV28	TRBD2	TGTGCCAGCAGCATAGCGGGAGGGTCTGCAGATACGCAGTATTTT	CASSIAGGSADTQYF
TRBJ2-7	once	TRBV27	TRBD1	TGTGCCAGCAGTGATGGGGACAGGGTCATCGAGCAGTACTTC	CASSDGDRVIEQYF
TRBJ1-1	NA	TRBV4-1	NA	TGCGCCAGCAGCCAAGATCCCAGGGGGAACACTGAAGCTTTCTTT	CASSQDPRGNTEAFF
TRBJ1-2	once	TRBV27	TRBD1	TGTGCCAGCAGGCAACCCGGGACAGGGGTCTATGGCTACACCTTC	CASRQPGTGVYGYTF
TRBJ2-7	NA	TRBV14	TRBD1	TGTGCCAGCAGCCAACAGGGGGCAGGTTACGAGCAGTACTTC	CASSQQGAGYEQYF
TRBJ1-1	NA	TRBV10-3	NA	TGTGCCACCGGCGCAGCGGGTAGCACTGAAGCTTTCTTT	CATGAAGSTEAFF
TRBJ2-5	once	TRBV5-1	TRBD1	TGCGCCAGCAGCAGAGACAGGGGAGAGACCCAGTACTTC	CASSRDRGETQYF
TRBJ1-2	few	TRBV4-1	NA	TGCGCCAGCAGCCAAGATCGGACAGAATACACCTTC	CASSQDRTEYTF
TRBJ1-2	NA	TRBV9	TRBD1	TGTGCCAGCAGACAGGGACAGGGGGTCTATGGCTACACCTTC	CASRQGQGVYGYTF
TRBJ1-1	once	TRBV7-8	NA	TGTGCCAGCAGCTTAGAAACAATGAACACTGAAGCTTTCTTT	CASSLETMNTEAFF
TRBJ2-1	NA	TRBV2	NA	TGTGCCAGCAGCTCCGGGACAAGCTCCTACAATGAGCAGTTCTTC	CASSSGTSSYNEQFF
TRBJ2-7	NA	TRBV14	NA	TGTGCCAGCAGCCAAGCCCAGGGGCCCTACGAGCAGTACTTC	CASSQAQGPYEQYF
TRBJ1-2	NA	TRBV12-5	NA	TGTGCTAGTGGTTTGGCCCTGGGGGGTGGTGGCTACACCTTC	CASGLALGGGGYTF
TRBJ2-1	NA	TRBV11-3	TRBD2	TGTGCCAGCAGCTCTCGGACTAGCGGGGGGCTCAACAATGAGCAGTTCTTC	CASSSRTSGGLNNEQFF
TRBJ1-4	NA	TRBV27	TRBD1	TGTGCCAGCAGTCAGGCTGGGACAGCCCTTAATGAAAAACTGTTTTTT	CASSQAGTALNEKLFF
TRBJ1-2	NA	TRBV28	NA	TGTGCCAGCAGTATAGGGGGTGCCTATGGCTACACCTTC	CASSIGGAYGYTF
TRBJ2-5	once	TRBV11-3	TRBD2	TGTGCCAGCAGCCTAGGGGGAACTAGCGGGAGGGAGACCCAGTACTTC	CASSLGGTSGRETQYF
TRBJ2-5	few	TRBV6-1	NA	TGTGCCAGCGAAGGGGGAAGGACCCAGTACTTC	CASEGGRTQYF
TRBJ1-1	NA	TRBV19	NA	TGTGCCAGCCTATCATCCAGGGATGCCCTTGACACTGAAGCTTTCTTT	CASLSSRDALDTEAFF
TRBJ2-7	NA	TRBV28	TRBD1	TGTGCCAGCAGTTCCCCCGGACAGGGGAACCACTACGAGCAGTACTTC	CASSSPGQGNHYEQYF
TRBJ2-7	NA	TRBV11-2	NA	TGTGCCAGCAGCATCGAACCGGGACTTGCCTACGAGCAGTACTTC	CASSIEPGLAYEQYF
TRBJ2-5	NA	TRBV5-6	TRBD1	TGTGCCAGCAGCTTGGCCTTTCAGGGGGCGAACCAAGAGACCCAGTACTTC	CASSLAFQGANQETQYF
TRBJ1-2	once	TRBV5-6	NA	TGTGCCAGCAGCTTTGGAGCTAACTATGGCTACACCTTC	CASSFGANYGYTF
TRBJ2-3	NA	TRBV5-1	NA	TGCGCCAGCAGCTTGGAAGCCGTTAGGGGTCCTTTACGAGATACGCAGTATTTT	CASSLEAVRGPLRDTQYF
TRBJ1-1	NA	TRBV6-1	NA	TGTGCCAGCAGTGAACCCATCCGGGTAGCTTTCTTT	CASSEPIRVAFF
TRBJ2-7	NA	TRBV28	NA	TGTGCCAGCTTTGACTCCACGGGGGTGGTCCACGAGCAGTACTTC	CASFDSTGVVHEQYF
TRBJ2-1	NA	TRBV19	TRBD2	TGTGCCAGTAGTAGGGGACTAGCGGGTCTTCGCTACAATGAGCAGTTCTTC	CASSRGLAGLRYNEQFF
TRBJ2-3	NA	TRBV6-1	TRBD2	TGTGCCAGCAGTGAACTCCATAGCGGGAGGGTGACAGATACGCAGTATTTT	CASSELHSGRVTDTQYF
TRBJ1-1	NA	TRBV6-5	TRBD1	TGTGCCAGCAGTTACGCGGCAGGGGGAATAAACACTGAAGCTTTCTTT	CASSYAAGGINTEAFF
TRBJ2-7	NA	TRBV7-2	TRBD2	TGTGCCAGCAGACCTCGACTAGCGGGAGGCGTCGAGCAGTACTTC	CASRPRLAGGVEQYF
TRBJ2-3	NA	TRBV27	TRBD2	TGTGCCAGCAGCCCTAAGCCTCCCAGCGGGGGTCCTTACAGCACAGATACGCAGTATTTT	CASSPKPPSGGPYSTDTQYF
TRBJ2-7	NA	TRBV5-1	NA	TGCGCCAGCAGCTTGAACTTGGGGGGGACAAGTTCTGAGGTCGAGCAGTACTTC	CASSLNLGGTSSEVEQYF
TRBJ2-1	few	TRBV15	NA	TGTGCCACCAGCAGAGGGCAGGCACCCCCCGAGCAGTTCTTC	CATSRGQAPPEQFF
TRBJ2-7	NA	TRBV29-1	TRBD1	TGCAGCGTTGAAGAGGGACAGACCTACGAGCAGTACTTC	CSVEEGQTYEQYF
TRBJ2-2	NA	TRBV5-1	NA	TGCGCCAGCAGCTTCTCAACGGGGGGCCGGGAGCTGTTTTTT	CASSFSTGGRELFF